Each of the 21 T cell receptor beta chains below was sequenced from the same sample in a study of cytomegalovirus exposure and HLA in healthy donors (dated 2017 in TCRdb). Library preparation used the immunoSEQ multiplex PCR assay. A mixture of 60 forward primers for TCR Vbeta segments and 13 reverse primers for TCR Jbeta segments was used in the multiplex PCR. This immuneACCESS table, as held by TCRdb, lists in-frame sequences with V and J called but not all clones. Of the missing ones, under half trace to an unresolved V gene in checked studies; the others have no known cause. Present in this sample are hundreds of thousands of clones, around 90% of which were seen just once. About 2.3% of the sample is taken by the ten largest. Sequencing was carried out using PBMCs. The receptors originated from a woman in her late teens or twenties in good health and CMV-seronegative.

The genes are TRBV30 and TRBJ2-5; 8 nucleotides agree with TRBD1. TRBJ2-7 explains the end of the DNA better; the J call may be wrong. This CDR3 contains 16 residues. CDR1 is GTSNPN and CDR2 is SVGIG in the germline V gene (reference sequence). The DNA for the CDR3 is TGTGCCTGGAGTGTACGGGACAGGAGAACCGATTACGAGCAGTACTTC. Amino acid sequence: CAWSVRDRRTDYEQYF.

The chain employs TRBV7-2 and TRBJ1-2; no clear D gene. This CDR3 region has 14 residues. Trimming took off 4 bases at V and 2 bases at J, with 11 bases between the two ends. Germline V lookup: CDR1 SGHTA, CDR2 FQGNSA. The CDR3 loop is CASSSEFWNYGYTF. The CDR3 region has the DNA TGTGCCAGCAGCTCGGAGTTTTGGAACTATGGCTACACCTTC.

The rearrangement joins TRBV29-1 to TRBJ1-1; maybe TRBD1 (6 bases). Trimming took off 6 bases at V and 4 bases at J, with 15 bases between the two ends. This CDR3 region has 13 residues. Germline V CDR1 and CDR2: SQVTM, ANQGSEA. The CDR3 loop reads CSVSAGGGTEAFF. The CDR3 DNA follows: TGCAGCGTCTCCGCGGGGGGCGGCACTGAAGCTTTCTTT.

The DNA of the CDR3 is TGCAGCGTTGGCGGCGGCCCCTACGAGCAGTACTTC. This encodes CSVGGGPYEQYF. The J gene is TRBJ2-7, the V gene TRBV29-1; the D is unclear. CDR3 length equals 12 residues. CDR1 and CDR2 (germline): SQVTM, ANQGSEA. V lost 4 bases, J lost 2 bases, and 9 bases lay in between.

This chain joins TRBV6-6 and TRBJ1-1; 10 bases are a match to TRBD1. Trimming at V came to 5 bases and at J to 4 bases, leaving 10 bases not matched to a gene. The germline gives CDR1 MNHNY, CDR2 SVGAGI (reference sequence). CDR3 length: 16 amino acids. CDR3 residues: CASSGPGTGVSTEAFF. The CDR3 DNA follows: TGTGCCAGCAGTGGTCCCGGGACAGGGGTGAGCACTGAAGCTTTCTTT.

The sample holds one count of this clone. The chain combines TRBV6-6 with TRBJ2-5; possibly TRBD1 for D (5 bases). V was pared by 0 bases and J by 1 base, with 9 bases between. The CDR3 contains 15 residues. Germline CDR1 and CDR2: MNHNY and SVGAGI (reference sequence). The CDR3: CASSYSTATQETQYF. The CDR3 DNA follows: TGTGCCAGCAGTTACTCGACAGCCACCCAAGAGACCCAGTACTTC.

The rearrangement links TRBV4-1 to TRBJ2-5; D is undetermined. CDR3 size: 14 residues. Trimming shortened V by 1 base and J by 4 bases, and 10 bases separated the two germline ends. Germline CDR1 is MGHRA and CDR2 is YSYEKL. The CDR3 region is CASSQGLERETQYF. CDR3 in DNA: TGCGCCAGCAGCCAAGGGCTGGAGAGAGAGACCCAGTACTTC.

V and J are TRBV27 and TRBJ1-3; 10 bases map to TRBD1. This CDR3 comprises 15 residues. The V and J ends lost 3 bases and 6 bases, in that order; junction bases with no gene match: 5. Germline assignment: CDR1 MNHEY and CDR2 SMNVEV (reference sequence). CDR3 sequence (DNA): TGTGCCAGCAGTTTGGGACAGGGGCGAACAAACACCATATATTTT. As protein: CASSLGQGRTNTIYF.

With regard to this clone: The sample carries other DNA sequences with the same CDR3. The chain has TRBV6-5 and TRBJ2-7; D might be TRBD2 (6 bases). V gave up 5 bases and J gave up 3 bases, with 11 bases separating them. Germline assignment: CDR1 MNHEY and CDR2 SVGAGI. CDR3 size: 13 residues. DNA for the CDR3: TGTGCCAGCAGTCGTAGCGGAAGCTACGAGCAGTACTTC. As protein: CASSRSGSYEQYF.

Many counts were recorded for this clone. The rearrangement uses TRBV6-6 and TRBJ2-7, with D tentatively TRBD1 (7 bases). The V end was cut by 2 bases, the J end by 5 bases, with 13 bases between. The CDR3 contains 14 residues. Germline-derived CDR1 and CDR2 are MNHNY and SVGAGI (reference sequence). The chain's CDR3 is CASSYVPGGNEQYF. In nucleotides, the CDR3 is TGTGCCAGCAGTTACGTCCCAGGGGGGAACGAGCAGTACTTC.

The chain joins TRBV18 to TRBJ1-1; maybe TRBD1 (6 bases). V was trimmed by 5 bases and J by 4 bases, leaving 14 bases between them. Germline lookup yields CDR1 KGHSH and CDR2 LQKENI. This CDR3 has 14 amino acids. CDR3 residues: CASSATGSRTEAFF. In DNA, the CDR3 is TGTGCCAGCTCAGCCACAGGGTCCCGCACTGAAGCTTTCTTT.

CDR3: CASSPGTGVWDTQYF. CDR3 sequence (DNA): TGTGCCAGCAGCCCCGGGACAGGGGTTTGGGATACGCAGTATTTT. The chain uses TRBV11-3 and TRBJ2-3, with 10 bases matching TRBD1. The germline gives CDR1 SGHNT, CDR2 YENEEA. J lost 6 bases, V lost 5 bases, and 8 bases had no gene match. There are 15 residues in the CDR3.

This clone was detected once. The genes are TRBV19 and TRBJ2-7, with D tentatively TRBD2 (6 bases). Per germline, CDR1 LNHDA and CDR2 SQIVND (reference sequence). The CDR3 has 13 amino acids. With 5 bases removed from V and 3 bases from J, the gap between germline ends came to 11 bases. The CDR3 sequence: CASSGGIRYEQYF. DNA for the CDR3: TGTGCCAGTAGTGGCGGGATTCGCTACGAGCAGTACTTC. Using reference TRBV19 and TRBJ2-7 for the parts outside the CDR3, the full variable domain is DGGITQSPKYLFRKEGQNVTLSCEQNLNHDAMYWYRQDPGQGLRLIYYSQIVNDFQKGDIAEGYSVSREKKESFPLTVTSAQKNPTAFYLCASSGGIRYEQYFGPGTRLTVT.

The rearrangement uses TRBV10-3 and TRBJ2-1, with 10 nucleotides matching TRBD1. This CDR3 has 13 residues. J gave up 6 bases and V 8 bases, and 4 bases lay outside the gene matches. CDR1 and CDR2 (germline): ENHRY, SYGVKD. DNA of the CDR3: TGTGCCATCTGGGGACAGGGGATCAATGAGCAGTTCTTC. Amino acids: CAIWGQGINEQFF.

The chain combines TRBV19 with TRBJ2-1; 7 bases fit TRBD1. CDR1 is LNHDA and CDR2 is SQIVND in the germline V gene (reference sequence). This CDR3 comprises 15 residues. V shed 6 bases and J 0 bases; nucleotides not matched to a gene: 5. The CDR3, as DNA: TGTGCCAGTAGATTAGCAGGGGGCTCCTACAATGAGCAGTTCTTC. Translation: CASRLAGGSYNEQFF. Complete variable domain (other parts from reference TRBV19 and TRBJ2-1): DGGITQSPKYLFRKEGQNVTLSCEQNLNHDAMYWYRQDPGQGLRLIYYSQIVNDFQKGDIAEGYSVSREKKESFPLTVTSAQKNPTAFYLCASRLAGGSYNEQFFGPGTRLTVL.

A word on this clone: Other nucleotide sequences from this sample produce the same CDR3. V is TRBV6-5 and J is TRBJ1-6; D is ambiguous. The CDR3 totals 15 residues. Between the trimmed V and J ends, which lost 0 bases and 7 bases, there was a span of 10 bases. Germline lookup yields CDR1 MNHEY and CDR2 SVGAGI. The CDR3 nucleotides read TGTGCCAGCAGTTACTCCCCGACTCGCAATTCACCCCTCCACTTT. Translated, it gives CASSYSPTRNSPLHF.

The V call is TRBV2, the J call TRBJ1-2, with D possibly TRBD1 on 6 matching bases. V was shortened by 4 bases and J by 0 bases, with 12 bases between the two germline ends. Germline loops: CDR1 SNHLY, CDR2 FYNNEI. This CDR3 region has 15 residues. The CDR3 sequence: CASSGGPVANYGYTF. For the CDR3, the DNA is TGTGCCAGCAGTGGGGGGCCGGTAGCTAACTATGGCTACACCTTC.

The chain recombines TRBV6-5 with TRBJ2-7; D possibly corresponds to TRBD2 (6 bases). The CDR3 is 13 residues long. Trimming shortened V by 6 bases and J by 2 bases, and 11 bases separated the two germline ends. Germline V gene sequence: CDR1 MNHEY, CDR2 SVGAGI. The CDR3 DNA is TGTGCCAGCAGAAACGGGGGAACCTACGAGCAGTACTTC. Protein sequence: CASRNGGTYEQYF.

This rearrangement joins TRBV20-1 to TRBJ1-2; no clear D gene. Trimming shortened V by 6 bases and J by 8 bases, and 13 bases separated the two germline ends. The CDR3 length is 11 residues. Germline V gene data show CDR1 as DFQATT and CDR2 as SNEGSKA (reference sequence). CDR3 in DNA: TGCAGTGCGCCGAACCGAGGAGGCTACACCTTC. This sequence encodes CSAPNRGGYTF.

The J gene is TRBJ2-1, the V gene TRBV9; D may be TRBD2 (6 bases). This CDR3 has 13 amino acids. The germline V gene has CDR1 SGDLS and CDR2 YYNGEE. V was pared by 0 bases and J by 5 bases, with 6 bases between. This chain's CDR3 is CASSVAGDNEQFF. CDR3 in DNA: TGTGCCAGCAGCGTAGCGGGGGACAATGAGCAGTTCTTC.

This chain joins TRBV12-5 and TRBJ1-1, with D perhaps TRBD1 (6 bases). Germline-derived CDR1 and CDR2 are LGHNT and FRNRAP. Trimming shortened V by 0 bases and J by 2 bases, and 22 bases separated the two germline ends. CDR3 length equals 19 residues. The CDR3 DNA sequence: TGTGCTAGTGGTTTGGTCACTAACACCAACCGGGACATTAACACTGAAGCTTTCTTT. Its translation: CASGLVTNTNRDINTEAFF.